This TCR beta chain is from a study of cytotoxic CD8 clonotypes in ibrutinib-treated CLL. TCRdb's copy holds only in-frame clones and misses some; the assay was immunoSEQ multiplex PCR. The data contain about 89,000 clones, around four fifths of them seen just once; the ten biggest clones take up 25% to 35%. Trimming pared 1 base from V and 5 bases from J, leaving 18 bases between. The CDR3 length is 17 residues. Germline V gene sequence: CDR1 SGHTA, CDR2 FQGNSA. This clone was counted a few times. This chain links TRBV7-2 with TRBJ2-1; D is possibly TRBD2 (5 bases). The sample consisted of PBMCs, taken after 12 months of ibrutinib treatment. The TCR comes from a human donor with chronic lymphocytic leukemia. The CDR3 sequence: CASSLGSGTLGDNEQFF. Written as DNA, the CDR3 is TGTGCCAGCAGCTTAGGTTCCGGTACACTCGGGGACAATGAGCAGTTCTTC.